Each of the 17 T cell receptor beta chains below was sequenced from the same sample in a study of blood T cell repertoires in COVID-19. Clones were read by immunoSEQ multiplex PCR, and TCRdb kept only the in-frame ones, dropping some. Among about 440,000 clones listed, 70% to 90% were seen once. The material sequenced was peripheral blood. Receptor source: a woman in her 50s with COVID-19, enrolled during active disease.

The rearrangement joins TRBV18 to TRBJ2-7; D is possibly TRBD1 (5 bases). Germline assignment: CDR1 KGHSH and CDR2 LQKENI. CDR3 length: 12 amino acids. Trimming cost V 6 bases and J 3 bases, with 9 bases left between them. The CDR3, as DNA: TGTGCCAGCTCTCTCACAGGCTACGAGCAGTACTTC. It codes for CASSLTGYEQYF. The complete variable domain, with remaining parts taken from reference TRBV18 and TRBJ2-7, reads NAGVMQNPRHLVRRRGQEARLRCSPMKGHSHVYWYRQLPEEGLKFMVYLQKENIIDESGMPKERFSAEFPKEGPSILRIQQVVRGDSAAYFCASSLTGYEQYFGPGTRLTVT.

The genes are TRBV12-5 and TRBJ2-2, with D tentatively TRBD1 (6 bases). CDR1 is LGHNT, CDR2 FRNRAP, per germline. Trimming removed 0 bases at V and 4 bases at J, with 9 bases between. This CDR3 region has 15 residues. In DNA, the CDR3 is TGTGCTAGTGGTTTGGTACAGGGAGCCACCGGGGAGCTGTTTTTT. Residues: CASGLVQGATGELFF.

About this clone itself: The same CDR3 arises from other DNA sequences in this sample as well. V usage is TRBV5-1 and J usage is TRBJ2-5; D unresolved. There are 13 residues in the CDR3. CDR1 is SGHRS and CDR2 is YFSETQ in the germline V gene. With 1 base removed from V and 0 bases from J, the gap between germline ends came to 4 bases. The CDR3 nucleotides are TGCGCCAGCAGCTTGCAGGACCAAGAGACCCAGTACTTC. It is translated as CASSLQDQETQYF.

This CDR3 is CASSTDRNTEAFF. CDR3 bases: TGTGCCAGTAGTACGGACAGGAACACTGAAGCTTTCTTT. The rearrangement uses TRBV19 and TRBJ1-1; D is perhaps TRBD1 (6 bases). In germline, CDR1 is LNHDA, CDR2 SQIVND (reference sequence). Trimming left V 4 bases short and J 1 base short, with 7 bases between. This CDR3 comprises 13 residues.

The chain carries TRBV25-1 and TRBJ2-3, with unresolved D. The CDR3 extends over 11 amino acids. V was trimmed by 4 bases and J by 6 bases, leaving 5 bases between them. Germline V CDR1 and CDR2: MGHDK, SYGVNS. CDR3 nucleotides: TGTGCCAGCAGTGTCCTGGATACGCAGTATTTT. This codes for CASSVLDTQYF. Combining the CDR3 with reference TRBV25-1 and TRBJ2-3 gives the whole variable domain EADIYQTPRYLVIGTGKKITLECSQTMGHDKMYWYQQDPGMELHLIHYSYGVNSTEKGDLSSESTVSRIRTEHFPLTLESARPSHTSQYLCASSVLDTQYFGPGTRLTVL.

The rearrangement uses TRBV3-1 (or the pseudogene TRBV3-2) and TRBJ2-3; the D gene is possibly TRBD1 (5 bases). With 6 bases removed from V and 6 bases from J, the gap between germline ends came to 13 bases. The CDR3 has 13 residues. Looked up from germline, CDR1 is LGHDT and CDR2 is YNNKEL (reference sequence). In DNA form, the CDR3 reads TGTGCCAGCAGAGACAGTGTAACGGATACGCAGTATTTT. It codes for CASRDSVTDTQYF.

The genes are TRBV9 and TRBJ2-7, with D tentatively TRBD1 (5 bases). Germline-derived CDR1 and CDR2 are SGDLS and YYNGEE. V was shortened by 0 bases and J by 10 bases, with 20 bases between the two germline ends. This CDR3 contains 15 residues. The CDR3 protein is CASSVASDETARQYF. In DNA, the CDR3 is TGTGCCAGCAGCGTAGCTTCAGATGAGACAGCACGACAGTACTTC.

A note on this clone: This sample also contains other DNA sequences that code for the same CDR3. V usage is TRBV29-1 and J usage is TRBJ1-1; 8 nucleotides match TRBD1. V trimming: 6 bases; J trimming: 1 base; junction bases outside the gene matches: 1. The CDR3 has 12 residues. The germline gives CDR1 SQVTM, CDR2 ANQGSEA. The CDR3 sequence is CSVGTGNTEAFF. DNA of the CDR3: TGCAGCGTAGGGACAGGGAACACTGAAGCTTTCTTT.

CDR3 nucleotides: TGCGCCAGCAGCCAAGAATGGAGACAGGGGTTGATCGGCTACACCTTC. Its translation: CASSQEWRQGLIGYTF. The chain carries TRBV4-1 and TRBJ1-2; 8 bases line up with TRBD1. CDR3 length equals 16 residues. Germline CDR1 and CDR2: MGHRA and YSYEKL. The junction had 11 bases not matched to a gene; V was cut back by 0 bases and J by 8 bases.

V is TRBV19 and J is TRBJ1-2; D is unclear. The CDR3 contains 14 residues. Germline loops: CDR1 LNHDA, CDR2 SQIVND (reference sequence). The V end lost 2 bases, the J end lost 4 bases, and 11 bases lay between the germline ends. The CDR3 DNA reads TGTGCCAGTAGTATAAATACTGGGAGCTATGGCTACACCTTC. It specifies CASSINTGSYGYTF.

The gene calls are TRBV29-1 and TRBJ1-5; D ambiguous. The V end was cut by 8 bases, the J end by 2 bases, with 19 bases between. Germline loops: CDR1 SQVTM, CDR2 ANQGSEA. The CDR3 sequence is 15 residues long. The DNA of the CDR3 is TGCAGCTTATACCGGGTCCCCTCGCGCAATCAGCCCCAGCATTTT. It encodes CSLYRVPSRNQPQHF.

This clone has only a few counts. The CDR3 DNA follows: TGTGCCAGTACCGGTCGGGGGGGGTCCGGGGAGCTGTTTTTT. Its protein is CASTGRGGSGELFF. The genes are TRBV19 and TRBJ2-2, with TRBD2 matching 8 bases. CDR1 is LNHDA and CDR2 is SQIVND in the germline V gene (reference sequence). The CDR3 covers 14 residues. V trimming: 7 bases; J trimming: 6 bases; junction bases outside the gene matches: 7.

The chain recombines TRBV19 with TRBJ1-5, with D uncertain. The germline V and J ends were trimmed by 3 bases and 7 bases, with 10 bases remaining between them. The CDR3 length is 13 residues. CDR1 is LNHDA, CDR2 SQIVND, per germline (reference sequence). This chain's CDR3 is CASSITVEQPQHF. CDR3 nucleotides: TGTGCCAGTAGTATTACTGTCGAACAGCCCCAGCATTTT.

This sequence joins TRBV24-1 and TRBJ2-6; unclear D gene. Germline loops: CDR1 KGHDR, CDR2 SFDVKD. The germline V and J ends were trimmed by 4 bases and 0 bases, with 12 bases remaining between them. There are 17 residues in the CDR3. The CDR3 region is CATSEPARNSGANVLTF. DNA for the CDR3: TGTGCCACCAGTGAACCTGCCAGGAACTCTGGGGCCAACGTCCTGACTTTC.

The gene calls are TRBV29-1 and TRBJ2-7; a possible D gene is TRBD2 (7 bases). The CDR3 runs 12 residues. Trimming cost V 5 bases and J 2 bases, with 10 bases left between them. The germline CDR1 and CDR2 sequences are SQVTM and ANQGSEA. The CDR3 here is CSVWGGTYEQYF. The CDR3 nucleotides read TGCAGCGTTTGGGGGGGCACCTACGAGCAGTACTTC.

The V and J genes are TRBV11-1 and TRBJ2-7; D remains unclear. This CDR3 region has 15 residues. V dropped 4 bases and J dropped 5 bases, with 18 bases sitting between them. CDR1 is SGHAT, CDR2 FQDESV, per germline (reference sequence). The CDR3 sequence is CASSSGTPFIDEQYF. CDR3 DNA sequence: TGTGCCAGCAGCTCTGGCACGCCTTTTATCGACGAGCAGTACTTC.

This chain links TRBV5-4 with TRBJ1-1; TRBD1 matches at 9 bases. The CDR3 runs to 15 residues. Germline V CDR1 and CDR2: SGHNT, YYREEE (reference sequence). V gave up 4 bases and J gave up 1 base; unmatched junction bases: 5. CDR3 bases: TGTGCCAGCAGCCCCTACAGGGGGCGGAACACTGAAGCTTTCTTT. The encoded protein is CASSPYRGRNTEAFF.